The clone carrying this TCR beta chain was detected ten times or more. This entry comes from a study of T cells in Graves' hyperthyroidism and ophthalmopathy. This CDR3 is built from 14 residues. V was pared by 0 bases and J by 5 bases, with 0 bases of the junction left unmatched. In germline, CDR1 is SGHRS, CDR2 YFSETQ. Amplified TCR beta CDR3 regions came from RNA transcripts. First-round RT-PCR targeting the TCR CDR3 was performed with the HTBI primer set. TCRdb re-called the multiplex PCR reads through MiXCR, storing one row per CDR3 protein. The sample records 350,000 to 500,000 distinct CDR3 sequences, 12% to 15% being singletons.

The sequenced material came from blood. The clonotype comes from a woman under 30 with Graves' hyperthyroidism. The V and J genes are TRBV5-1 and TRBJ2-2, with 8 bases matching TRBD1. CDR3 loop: CASSLGQGTGELFF. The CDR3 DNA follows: TGCGCCAGCAGCTTGGGACAGGGGACCGGGGAGCTGTTTTTT.